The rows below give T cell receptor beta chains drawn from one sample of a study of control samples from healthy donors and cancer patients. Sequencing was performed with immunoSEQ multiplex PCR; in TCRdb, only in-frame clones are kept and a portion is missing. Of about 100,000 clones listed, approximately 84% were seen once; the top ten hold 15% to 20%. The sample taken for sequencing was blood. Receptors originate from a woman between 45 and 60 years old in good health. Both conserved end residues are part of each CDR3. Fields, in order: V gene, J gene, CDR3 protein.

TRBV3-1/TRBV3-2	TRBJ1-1	CASSQQTGYTEAFF
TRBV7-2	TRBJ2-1	CASQENGLSSYNEQFF
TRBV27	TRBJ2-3	CASSFSSRPSTDTQYF
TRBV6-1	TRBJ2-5	CASSEGSGTMGTQYF
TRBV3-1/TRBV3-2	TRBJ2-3	CASSQDRGQTDTQYF
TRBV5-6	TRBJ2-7	CASSLAGPYEQYF
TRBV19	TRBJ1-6	CASTAGRENSPLHF
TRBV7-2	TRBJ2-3	CASSRQTGAADTQYF
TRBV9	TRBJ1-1	CASSVGPGPLNTEAFF
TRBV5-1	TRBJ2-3	CASSKGLAGDTQYF
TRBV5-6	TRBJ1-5	CASSFWAGWGESNQPQHF
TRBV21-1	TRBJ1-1	CASRAPGSCAEAFF
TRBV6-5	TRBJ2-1	CASSSRDRVPNEQFF
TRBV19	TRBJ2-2	CASRTTGGIGELFF
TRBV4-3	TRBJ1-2	CASSQERTGDWGYGYTF
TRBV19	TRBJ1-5	CASSKQGGRLPQHF
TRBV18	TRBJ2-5	CASSPREAQETQYF
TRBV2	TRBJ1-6	CASSPARALSLHF
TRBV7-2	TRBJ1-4	CASSLDMALGVFEKLFF
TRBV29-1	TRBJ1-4	CSVGWGTYEKLFF
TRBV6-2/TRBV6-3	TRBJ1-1	CASSLYSGQGVSYTEAFF
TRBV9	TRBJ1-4	CASSVAPQESGGKLFF
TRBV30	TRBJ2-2	CAWSVLGGWELFF
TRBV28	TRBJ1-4	CASFDKQAVWRWDEKLFF
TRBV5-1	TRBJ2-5	CAGRSGEAVQETQYF
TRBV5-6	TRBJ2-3	CASSSSGDSTDTQYF
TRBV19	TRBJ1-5	CASRNQGRNQPQHF
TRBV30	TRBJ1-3	CAWSALGNTIYF